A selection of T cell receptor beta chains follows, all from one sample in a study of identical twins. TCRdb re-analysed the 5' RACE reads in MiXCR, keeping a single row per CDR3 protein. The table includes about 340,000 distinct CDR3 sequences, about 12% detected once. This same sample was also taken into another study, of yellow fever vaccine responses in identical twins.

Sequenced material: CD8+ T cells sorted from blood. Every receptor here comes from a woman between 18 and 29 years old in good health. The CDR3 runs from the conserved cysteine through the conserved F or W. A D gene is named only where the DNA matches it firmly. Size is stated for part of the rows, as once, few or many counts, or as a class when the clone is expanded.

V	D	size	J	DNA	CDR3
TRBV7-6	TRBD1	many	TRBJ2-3	TGTGCCAGCAGCTTAAGGCCGGGACAGAAAGCAGATACGCAGTATTTT	CASSLRPGQKADTQYF
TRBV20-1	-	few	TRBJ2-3	TGCAGTGCTAGAGATTATCCGGGGACGACAGATACGCAGTATTTT	CSARDYPGTTDTQYF
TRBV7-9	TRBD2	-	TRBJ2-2	TGTGCCAGCAGCCCCAGCGGCGGGGGGGAGAACACCGGGGAGCTGTTTTTT	CASSPSGGGENTGELFF
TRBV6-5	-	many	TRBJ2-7	TGTGCCAGCAGTTACTCGAACGTCGAGCAGTACTTC	CASSYSNVEQYF
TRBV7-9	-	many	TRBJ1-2	TGTGCCAGCTTGATGGGGGGAGATAACTATGGCTACACCTTC	CASLMGGDNYGYTF
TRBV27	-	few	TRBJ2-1	TGTGCCAGCAGTTTCCTTTACTGGCAGGGAGAAATTAAGAATGAGCAGTTCTTC	CASSFLYWQGEIKNEQFF
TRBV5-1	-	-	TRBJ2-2	TGCGCCAGCAGCTTGGTGGGGGGCCTTACCCTCGCGAACACCGGGGAGCTGTTTTTT	CASSLVGGLTLANTGELFF
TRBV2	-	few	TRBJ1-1	TGTGCCAGCAGTGGTCGTAGATTTGAAGCTTTCTTT	CASSGRRFEAFF
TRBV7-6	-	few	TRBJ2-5	TGTGCCAGCAGCTTAGCGCTAAGACCGGGTCCTTGGGAGACCCAGTACTTC	CASSLALRPGPWETQYF
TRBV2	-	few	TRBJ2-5	TGTGCCAGCAGTGGCCGACTAGACGCCGGGGATGAGACCCAGTACTTC	CASSGRLDAGDETQYF
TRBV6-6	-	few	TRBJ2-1	TGTGCCAGCAGTTCCTCCGGAAGGGAGCAGTTCTTC	CASSSSGREQFF
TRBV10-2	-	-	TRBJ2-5	TGCGCCAGCAGTGTCGTAAGCGGCCAGGAGTTTTTCCAAGAGACCCAGTACTTC	CASSVVSGQEFFQETQYF
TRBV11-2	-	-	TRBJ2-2	TGTGCCAGCAGCTTAGAGTGGGGGGGGGAGCTGTTTTTT	CASSLEWGGELFF
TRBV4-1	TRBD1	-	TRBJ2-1	TGCGCCAGCAGCTCTCAGACAGGGGCCCTCGACAATGAGCAGTTCTTC	CASSSQTGALDNEQFF
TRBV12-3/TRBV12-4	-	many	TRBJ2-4	TGTGCCAGCAGTTCGCCGGCGGTTGACAGTAAAAACATTCAGTACTTC	CASSSPAVDSKNIQYF
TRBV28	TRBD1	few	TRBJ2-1	TGTGCCAGCAGTTCCGAGACAGGGACCTACAATGAGCAGTTCTTC	CASSSETGTYNEQFF
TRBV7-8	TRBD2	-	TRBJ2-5	TGTGCCAGCAGCTCGCTAGCGGGAGAGAGCCAAGAGACCCAGTACTTC	CASSSLAGESQETQYF
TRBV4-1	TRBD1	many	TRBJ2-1	TGCGCCAGCAGCCGAGAGGACAGGGCCTATGAGCAGTTCTTC	CASSREDRAYEQFF
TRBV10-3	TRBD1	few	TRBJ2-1	TGTGCCATCAGCGACCGACAGGGCTCCTACAATGAGCAGTTCTTC	CAISDRQGSYNEQFF
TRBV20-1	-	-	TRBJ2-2	TGCTGTGCTAGAGATCGGTGGCAGGTGGTTACCGGGGAGCTGTTTTTT	CCARDRWQVVTGELFF
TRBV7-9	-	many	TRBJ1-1	TGTGCCAGCAGCCCCCCGGTTGGGAATGAAGCTTTCTTT	CASSPPVGNEAFF
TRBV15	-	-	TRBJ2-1	TGTGCCACCAGGTCCCCGGACGGGTCCTACAATGAGCAGTTCTTC	CATRSPDGSYNEQFF